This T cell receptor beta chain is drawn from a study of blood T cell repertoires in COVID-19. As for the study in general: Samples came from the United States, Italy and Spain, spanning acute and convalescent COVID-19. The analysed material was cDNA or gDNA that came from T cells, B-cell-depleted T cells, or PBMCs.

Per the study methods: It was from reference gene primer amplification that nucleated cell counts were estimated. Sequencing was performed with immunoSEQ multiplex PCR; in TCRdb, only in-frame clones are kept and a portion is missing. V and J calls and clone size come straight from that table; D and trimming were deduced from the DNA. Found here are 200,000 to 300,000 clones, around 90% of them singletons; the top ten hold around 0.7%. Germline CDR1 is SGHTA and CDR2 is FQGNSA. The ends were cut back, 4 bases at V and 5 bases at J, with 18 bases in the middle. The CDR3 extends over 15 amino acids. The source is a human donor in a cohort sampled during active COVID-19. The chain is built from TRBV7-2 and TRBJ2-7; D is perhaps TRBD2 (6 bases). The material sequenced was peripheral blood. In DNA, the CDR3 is TGTGCCAGCAGCTCCACACTAGCCCTTAGGAACGAGCAGTACTTC. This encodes CASSSTLALRNEQYF.